This T cell receptor beta chain was sequenced in a study of T cell responses to AZD1222 COVID-19 vaccine. Regarding the study as a whole: Of spike-specific TCRs, nearly half reportedly target regions left unmutated in variants. At study baseline, merely roughly 6 AZD1222 recipients were seropositive.

Turning to this clone: Antigen: not known.

The data were produced by immunoSEQ multiplex PCR, yet TCRdb's version contains in-frame clones alone and is incomplete. Of about 130,000 clones listed, less than 95% are singletons. Germline values: CDR1 LNHDA, CDR2 SQIVND (reference sequence). The trim removed 0 bases at V and 1 base at J, leaving 3 bases unmatched. The length of the CDR3 is 16 residues. The chain links TRBV19 to TRBJ2-7, with 10 bases fitting TRBD1. The receptor's source is an adult in good health. Sequencing was performed on peripheral blood, taken on day 0 of AZD1222 vaccination. The CDR3 coding sequence is TGTGCCAGTAGTATAGATGGGACAGGGGTTTCCTACGAGCAGTACTTC. The encoded protein is CASSIDGTGVSYEQYF.